The source of this T cell receptor (beta chain) is a study of T-cell memory formation after mild COVID-19. As for the study in general: Clustering of TCRs was largely donor specific.

V lost 5 bases to trimming and J lost 0 bases, with 8 bases between them. From germline, CDR1 is SEHNR and CDR2 FQNEAQ (reference sequence). The CDR3 extends over 13 amino acids. As to this clonotype: Its antigen is unknown.

Study results and caveats: Memory from before infection featured some responding clones, which suggests cross-reactive memory joined. Later expanders leaned CD4+, whereas day 15 to 85 contracting clones were balanced CD4/CD8.

From 5'RACE with constant-segment primers came TCR alpha and TCR beta cDNA libraries that carried sample barcodes and UMIs. TCRdb reprocessed the 5' RACE reads via MiXCR and lists one record per CDR3 protein. Of a few hundred thousand distinct CDR3 sequences listed, under 8.5% are singletons. V is TRBV7-9 and J is TRBJ2-7, with D unresolved. This TCR derives from a man between 18 and 29 years old who had mild COVID-19 (a few samples of this study predate the infection). Cell type and time point are not known. What was sequenced was PBMCs or a T cell subset sorted from them (not recorded which). The CDR3 sequence: CASSPRYSYEQYF. DNA for the CDR3: TGTGCCAGCAGCCCACGGTACTCCTACGAGCAGTACTTC.